Following are 5 T cell receptor beta chains from one sample sequenced in a study of PD-1 blockade in mismatch repair-deficient tumors. The assay was immunoSEQ multiplex PCR, and TCRdb's table has in-frame clones only and misses some. The sample holds roughly 49,000 clones, around 77% seen once. The source material was PBMCs, sampled before pembrolizumab treatment. The receptors shown here come from an adult with mismatch repair-deficient cancer.

The J gene is TRBJ2-7, the V gene TRBV5-8; 11 nucleotides line up with TRBD1. CDR1 is SGHTS, CDR2 YDEGEE, per germline. The length of the CDR3 is 15 residues. Unmatched junction bases numbered 5, after V lost 0 bases and J lost 6 bases. CDR3 protein: CASSLGGQGASEQYF. In nucleotides, the CDR3 is TGTGCCAGCAGCTTGGGAGGACAGGGGGCGAGCGAGCAGTACTTC.

The rearrangement uses TRBV14 and TRBJ2-3, with D maybe TRBD1 (6 bases). This CDR3 is 16 amino acids long. V lost 0 bases and J lost 0, with 10 bases in between. Germline-derived CDR1 and CDR2 are SGHDN and FVKESK. CDR3 DNA sequence: TGTGCCAGCAGCCAAGAAGGGCAGGGGAGCACAGATACGCAGTATTTT. Translation: CASSQEGQGSTDTQYF.

The V call is TRBV19, the J call TRBJ1-3; no clear D. This CDR3 is built from 15 residues. CDR1 and CDR2 from the germline V gene are LNHDA and SQIVND (reference sequence). The germline V and J ends were trimmed by 11 bases and 0 bases, with 17 bases remaining between them. The CDR3 DNA sequence: TGTGCCTCCAAGGCGGGATTCGACTCTGGAAACACCATATATTTT. Its translation: CASKAGFDSGNTIYF. The full variable domain, its missing parts supplied by reference TRBV19 and TRBJ1-3, is DGGITQSPKYLFRKEGQNVTLSCEQNLNHDAMYWYRQDPGQGLRLIYYSQIVNDFQKGDIAEGYSVSREKKESFPLTVTSAQKNPTAFYLCASKAGFDSGNTIYFGEGSWLTVV.

This chain links TRBV6-1 with TRBJ1-3; D uncertain. The CDR3 runs 13 residues. Germline V gives CDR1 MNHNS, CDR2 SASEGT. V lost 9 bases and J 0 bases, leaving 9 bases between the germline ends. CDR3 DNA sequence: TGTGCCAGTCTACAGACCTCTGGAAACACCATATATTTT. This gives the protein CASLQTSGNTIYF.

V usage is TRBV18 and J usage is TRBJ2-4; D is unresolved. Germline CDR1 reads KGHSH; CDR2 reads LQKENI. This CDR3 region has 17 residues. V was cut by 0 bases and J by 0 bases, with 12 bases left in between. CDR3 in amino acids: CASSPPARLGAKNIQYF. The CDR3 nucleotides read TGTGCCAGCTCACCACCGGCTAGGCTGGGAGCCAAAAACATTCAGTACTTC.